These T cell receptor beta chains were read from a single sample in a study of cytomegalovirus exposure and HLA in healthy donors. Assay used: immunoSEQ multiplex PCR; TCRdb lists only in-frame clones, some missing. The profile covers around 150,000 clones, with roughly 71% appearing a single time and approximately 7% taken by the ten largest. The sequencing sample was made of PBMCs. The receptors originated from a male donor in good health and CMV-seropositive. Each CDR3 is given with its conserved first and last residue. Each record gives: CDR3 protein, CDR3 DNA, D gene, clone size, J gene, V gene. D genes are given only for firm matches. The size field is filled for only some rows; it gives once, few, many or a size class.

CDR3aa: CASSPFPVETQYF
CDR3nt: TGTGCCAGCTCACCATTTCCCGTAGAGACCCAGTACTTC
d_gene: .
abundance: once
j_gene: TRBJ2-5
v_gene: TRBV18

CDR3aa: CASSGTRDRGEKLFF
CDR3nt: TGTGCCAGCAGCGGAACCCGGGACAGGGGTGAAAAACTGTTTTTT
d_gene: TRBD1
abundance: .
j_gene: TRBJ1-4
v_gene: TRBV6-6

CDR3aa: CASSLHSGELNIQYF
CDR3nt: TGTGCCAGCAGCCTTCATAGCGGGGAGCTAAACATTCAGTACTTC
d_gene: TRBD2
abundance: .
j_gene: TRBJ2-4
v_gene: TRBV11-2

CDR3aa: CASSLLAGGLTYEQYF
CDR3nt: TGCGCCAGCAGCTTACTAGCGGGGGGTCTCACTTACGAGCAGTACTTC
d_gene: TRBD2
abundance: .
j_gene: TRBJ2-7
v_gene: TRBV5-1

CDR3aa: CASSLQYEQFF
CDR3nt: TGTGCCAGCAGCCTTCAGTATGAGCAGTTCTTC
d_gene: .
abundance: .
j_gene: TRBJ2-1
v_gene: TRBV7-2

CDR3aa: CASSDFSGGAYEQFF
CDR3nt: TGTGCCAGCAGCGATTTTAGCGGGGGGGCGTATGAGCAGTTCTTC
d_gene: TRBD2
abundance: few
j_gene: TRBJ2-1
v_gene: TRBV5-6

CDR3aa: CASTTVAGVSTDTQYF
CDR3nt: TGCGCCAGCACCACCGTAGCGGGGGTGAGCACAGATACGCAGTATTTT
d_gene: TRBD2
abundance: .
j_gene: TRBJ2-3
v_gene: TRBV5-1

CDR3aa: CASSSLGDSSTDTQYF
CDR3nt: TGTGCCAGCAGTTCGCTTGGGGACAGTTCCACAGATACGCAGTATTTT
d_gene: TRBD1
abundance: .
j_gene: TRBJ2-3
v_gene: TRBV27

CDR3aa: CASSLPGQGPTQYF
CDR3nt: TGCGCCAGCAGCTTGCCGGGACAGGGACCTACGCAGTATTTT
d_gene: TRBD1
abundance: .
j_gene: TRBJ2-3
v_gene: TRBV5-1

CDR3aa: CASTRQGVRGNQPQHF
CDR3nt: TGTGCCAGCACCCGACAGGGCGTCAGGGGCAATCAGCCCCAGCATTTT
d_gene: TRBD1
abundance: .
j_gene: TRBJ1-5
v_gene: TRBV6-6

CDR3aa: CASSLRDRSYEQYF
CDR3nt: TGCGCCAGCAGCTTACGGGACAGGAGCTACGAGCAGTACTTC
d_gene: TRBD1
abundance: few
j_gene: TRBJ2-7
v_gene: TRBV5-1

CDR3aa: CASSELTGHEQYF
CDR3nt: TGTGCCAGCAGCGAATTAACAGGCCACGAGCAGTACTTC
d_gene: .
abundance: .
j_gene: TRBJ2-7
v_gene: TRBV9

CDR3aa: CAISESGTGNQPQHF
CDR3nt: TGTGCCATCAGTGAGTCCGGGACAGGGAATCAGCCCCAGCATTTT
d_gene: TRBD1
abundance: few
j_gene: TRBJ1-5
v_gene: TRBV10-3

CDR3aa: CASSPSGSPYGYTF
CDR3nt: TGTGCCAGCTCACCTTCCGGGAGTCCCTATGGCTACACCTTC
d_gene: .
abundance: .
j_gene: TRBJ1-2
v_gene: TRBV18